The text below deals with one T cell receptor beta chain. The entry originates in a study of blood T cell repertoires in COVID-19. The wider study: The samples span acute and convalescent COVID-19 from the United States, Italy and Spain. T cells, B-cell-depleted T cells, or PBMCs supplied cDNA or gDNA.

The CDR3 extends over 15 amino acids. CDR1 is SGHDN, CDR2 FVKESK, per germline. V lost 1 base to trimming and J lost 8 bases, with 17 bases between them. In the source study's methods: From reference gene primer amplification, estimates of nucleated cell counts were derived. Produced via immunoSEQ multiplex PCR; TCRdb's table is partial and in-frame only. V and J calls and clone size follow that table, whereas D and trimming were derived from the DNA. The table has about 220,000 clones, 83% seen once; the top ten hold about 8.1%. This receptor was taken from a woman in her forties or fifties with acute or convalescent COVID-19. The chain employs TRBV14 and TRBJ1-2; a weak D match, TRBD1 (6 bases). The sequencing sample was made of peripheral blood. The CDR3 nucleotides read TGTGCCAGCAGCCAAGTTGGGTCAGGGGTATGGGGCTACACCTTC. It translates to CASSQVGSGVWGYTF.